This TCR beta chain was observed in a study of T-cell reconstitution after alpha-beta-depleted transplantation in children. Study findings and constraints: Some patients showed high day-60 TCRbeta diversity, which derived from surviving recipient T cells and thymic progenitors. By about two months after transplant, alpha-beta T cells reportedly arose from several hundred graft clones that had expanded. One year post-transplant, T-cell counts and diversity were largely derived from T cells produced anew.

It was with unique molecular identifiers that the TCRbeta library was prepared. TCRdb re-called the PCR reads through MiXCR, storing one row per CDR3 protein. The profile shows hundreds of thousands of distinct CDR3 sequences, 10% to 15% of them singletons. This CDR3 has 14 residues. From germline, CDR1 is MDHEN and CDR2 SYDVKM. Trimming pared 6 bases from V and 5 bases from J, leaving 16 bases between. In its sample, this clonotype was seen many times. What it recognizes is unknown. The sequencing here drew on PBMCs, mostly from graft donor cells, taken 360 days after TCRalphabeta/CD19-depleted stem cell transplant. The source is a male patient younger than 18 who had a stem cell transplant for acute myeloid leukemia, so the T cells may come from the graft donor. The chain has TRBV28 and TRBJ2-5; tentatively, D is TRBD2 (6 bases). CDR3 sequence: CASSRTGAKETQYF. DNA for the CDR3: TGTGCCAGCAGCCGAACGGGAGCGAAGGAGACCCAGTACTTC.